This T cell receptor (beta chain) was retrieved from a study of cytomegalovirus exposure and HLA in healthy donors. Assay used: immunoSEQ multiplex PCR; TCRdb lists only in-frame clones, some missing. The sample records 130,000 or so clones, roughly 91% being singletons. This CDR3 has 14 amino acids. Germline-derived CDR1 and CDR2 are SNHLY and FYNNEI. Trimming shortened V by 2 bases and J by 2 bases, and 9 bases separated the two germline ends. Source material: PBMCs. The chain couples TRBV2 to TRBJ2-5; possibly TRBD1 for D (5 bases). The TCR was taken from a man under 40 in good health and CMV-seronegative. For the CDR3, the DNA is TGTGCCAGCAGTGAAACAGGAGAACAAGAGACCCAGTACTTC. Protein product: CASSETGEQETQYF.